Following are 21 T cell receptor beta chains from one sample sequenced in a study of shared clonotypes between healthy human individuals. Measured with immunoSEQ multiplex PCR; TCRdb has only the in-frame clones, and not every one. The table has 400,000 to 600,000 clones, approximately 94% seen once. The specimen was naive CD4+ T cells sorted from blood. The sample's subset: CD45RA+ positively selected. All receptors come from a woman in her 30s in good health.

V usage is TRBV5-1 and J usage is TRBJ2-1, with TRBD2 matching over 12 bases. V gave up 4 bases and J gave up 9 bases; unmatched junction bases: 11. From germline, CDR1 is SGHRS and CDR2 YFSETQ. This CDR3 region has 16 residues. The CDR3: CASSPGASGRVSEQFF. The CDR3 DNA sequence: TGCGCCAGCAGCCCAGGGGCTAGCGGGAGGGTCAGTGAGCAGTTCTTC.

The CDR3: CASSKEWGRGEKLFF. The CDR3 DNA sequence: TGTGCCAGCAGCAAAGAATGGGGCAGGGGGGAAAAACTGTTTTTT. This chain uses TRBV21-1 with TRBJ1-4; TRBD1 is the table's D call, not checked against the DNA. TRBV21-1 is a pseudogene. The CDR3 consists of 15 residues.

V usage is TRBV5-6 and J usage is TRBJ2-3, with D unclear. CDR3 length: 13 amino acids. With 3 bases removed from V and 2 bases from J, the gap between germline ends came to 7 bases. Germline V CDR1 and CDR2: SGHDT, YYEEEE. CDR3: CASSSLFTDTQYF. Here the CDR3 DNA reads TGTGCCAGCAGCTCACTATTCACAGATACGCAGTATTTT.

The rearrangement links TRBV27 to TRBJ2-1, with 16 bases lining up with TRBD2. This CDR3 has 18 residues. The V and J ends lost 5 bases and 10 bases, in that order; junction bases with no gene match: 14. Germline CDR1 MNHEY, CDR2 SMNVEV (reference sequence). CDR3 amino acids: CASSRTGSGTSGRGEQFF. Written as DNA, the CDR3 is TGTGCCAGCAGTAGGACAGGGTCAGGGACTAGCGGGAGGGGCGAGCAGTTCTTC.

The CDR3 here is CASTDPQDRGPQAFF. CDR3 in DNA: TGTGCCAGCACCGATCCCCAGGACAGGGGCCCACAAGCTTTCTTT. The J gene is TRBJ1-1, the V gene TRBV28, with 9 bases aligning to TRBD1. V was clipped by 7 bases and J by 9 bases; unmatched bases: 15. The germline V gene has CDR1 MDHEN and CDR2 SYDVKM. The CDR3 extends over 15 amino acids.

V gene TRBV30 combines with J gene TRBJ2-7, with D tentatively TRBD1 (6 bases). In germline, CDR1 is GTSNPN, CDR2 SVGIG (reference sequence). Trimming cost V 0 bases and J 4 bases, with 13 bases left between them. This CDR3 region has 14 residues. CDR3 DNA: TGTGCCTGGAGTGTTCAGGGGAAAAGATACGAGCAGTACTTC. Translating gives CAWSVQGKRYEQYF.

The V call is TRBV5-4, the J call TRBJ2-3, with no clear D. CDR1 is SGHNT and CDR2 is YYREEE in the germline V gene (reference sequence). The V end lost 1 base, the J end lost 0 bases, and 6 bases lay between the germline ends. The CDR3 spans 14 residues. CDR3 region: CASSLFRSTDTQYF. For the CDR3, the DNA is TGTGCCAGCAGCTTGTTCCGTAGCACAGATACGCAGTATTTT. The whole variable domain, filled in from reference TRBV5-4 and TRBJ2-3, reads ETGVTQSPTHLIKTRGQQVTLRCSSQSGHNTVSWYQQALGQGPQFIFQYYREEENGRGNFPPRFSGLQFPNYSSELNVNALELDDSALYLCASSLFRSTDTQYFGPGTRLTVL.

This chain joins TRBV4-1 and TRBJ2-5; 8 nucleotides align to TRBD2. CDR3 size: 16 residues. Germline lookup yields CDR1 MGHRA and CDR2 YSYEKL. Trimming removed 3 bases from V and 5 bases from J; junction bases left unmatched: 11. The DNA for the CDR3 is TGCGCCAGCAGCCAGGCCCGGGGGGGGCTGGAGGAGACCCAGTACTTC. Translated, it gives CASSQARGGLEETQYF.

The V call is TRBV5-1, the J call TRBJ1-4; D call uncertain. Trimming removed 4 bases from V and 0 bases from J, with 13 bases in between. This CDR3 has 16 residues. Germline values: CDR1 SGHRS, CDR2 YFSETQ. In DNA form, the CDR3 reads TGCGCCAGCAGCCCACAAGTACTTGCAACTAATGAAAAACTGTTTTTT. Translating it yields CASSPQVLATNEKLFF.

V usage is TRBV4-1 and J usage is TRBJ1-2; the match to TRBD1 covers 10 bases. The CDR3 sequence is 17 residues long. Losses at the gene ends were 3 bases for V and 6 bases for J; bases not matched to a gene: 13. Germline CDR1 MGHRA, CDR2 YSYEKL. As DNA, the CDR3 is TGCGCCAGCAGCCATGCCGGGACAGGGGAAGGAGAGAATGGCTACACCTTC. Translating gives CASSHAGTGEGENGYTF.

This chain joins TRBV6-5 and TRBJ2-7, with 9 bases matching TRBD2. Germline CDR1 reads MNHEY; CDR2 reads SVGAGI. The V gene end was trimmed by 5 bases and the J gene end by 5 bases; junction bases not matched to a gene: 10. The CDR3 loop spans 15 amino acids. The CDR3 DNA reads as TGTGCCAGCAGTAAAGAGTTAGCGGGAGTCGACGAGCAGTACTTC. It translates to CASSKELAGVDEQYF.

The rearrangement uses TRBV28 and TRBJ2-5, with 7 bases that match TRBD2. This CDR3 spans 16 amino acids. Germline assignment: CDR1 MDHEN and CDR2 SYDVKM. Losses at the gene ends were 5 bases for V and 2 bases for J; bases not matched to a gene: 11. CDR3 in amino acids: CASSTRFGLGQETQYF. The CDR3 nucleotides read TGTGCCAGCAGTACTCGGTTTGGACTAGGTCAAGAGACCCAGTACTTC.

V gene TRBV9 combines with J gene TRBJ2-7; TRBD2 matches 12 bases. The J segment lost 5 bases and the V segment lost 4 bases, leaving 7 bases of the junction unmatched. Germline V gene data show CDR1 as SGDLS and CDR2 as YYNGEE. The CDR3 extends over 15 amino acids. The CDR3 region has the DNA TGTGCCAGCAGCCTACTAGCGGGAGGAGCCCACGAGCAGTACTTC. Translating gives CASSLLAGGAHEQYF. The whole variable domain, filled in from reference TRBV9 and TRBJ2-7, reads DSGVTQTPKHLITATGQRVTLRCSPRSGDLSVYWYQQSLDQGLQFLIQYYNGEERAKGNILERFSAQQFPDLHSELNLSSLELGDSALYFCASSLLAGGAHEQYFGPGTRLTVT.

The chain combines TRBV4-1 with TRBJ2-7, with D perhaps matching TRBD1 (6 bases). Germline V gives CDR1 MGHRA, CDR2 YSYEKL. This CDR3 comprises 15 residues. The ends were cut back, 3 bases at V and 7 bases at J, with 19 bases in the middle. The CDR3 loop is CASSHPVGGVREQYF. The CDR3 nucleotides are TGCGCCAGCAGCCACCCAGTAGGGGGAGTTCGTGAGCAGTACTTC.

The CDR3 region has the DNA TGTGCCAGCAGTGGACTAGCGGGAGTCACAGATACGCAGTATTTT. Residues: CASSGLAGVTDTQYF. The J gene is TRBJ2-3, the V gene TRBV6-1, with 12 bases fitting TRBD2. CDR1 and CDR2 (germline): MNHNS, SASEGT. Trimming cost V 4 bases and J 2 bases; bases outside gene matches: 1. This CDR3 region has 15 residues.

The chain has TRBV27 and TRBJ1-6; D is perhaps TRBD1 (5 bases). V lost 0 bases and J lost 7, with 10 bases in between. The germline CDR1 and CDR2 sequences are MNHEY and SMNVEV (reference sequence). The CDR3 is made up of 15 amino acids. As DNA, the CDR3 is TGTGCCAGCAGTTTATCGGCAGGGCACAATTCACCCCTCCACTTT. Its protein product is CASSLSAGHNSPLHF.

This clone was seen only once. V usage is TRBV7-8 and J usage is TRBJ2-5, with D unclear. CDR1 is SGHVS, CDR2 FQNEAQ, per germline. The CDR3 is made up of 14 amino acids. V was pared by 5 bases and J by 3 bases, with 13 bases between. The CDR3 reads CASSLRTVEETQYF. CDR3 DNA sequence: TGTGCCAGCAGCCTAAGGACGGTAGAAGAGACCCAGTACTTC.

The rearrangement links TRBV4-1 to TRBJ1-2; D remains ambiguous. The CDR3 sequence is 16 residues long. Trimming left V 0 bases short and J 0 bases short, with 11 bases between. Looked up from germline, CDR1 is MGHRA and CDR2 is YSYEKL. The CDR3 sequence: CASSQESARPNYGYTF. The CDR3 nucleotides are TGCGCCAGCAGCCAAGAAAGCGCCAGACCTAACTATGGCTACACCTTC.

The genes are TRBV27 and TRBJ2-1, with 14 bases identical to TRBD2. After removal of 8 bases from V and 8 bases from J, the junction contained 2 bases not matched to a gene. Germline loops: CDR1 MNHEY, CDR2 SMNVEV (reference sequence). CDR3 length: 13 amino acids. In DNA form, the CDR3 reads TGTGCCAGCGGGACTAGCGGGAGTGATGAGCAGTTCTTC. This encodes CASGTSGSDEQFF.

This rearrangement joins TRBV14 to TRBJ1-3, with 8 bases fitting TRBD1. Germline V gene lookup returns CDR1 SGHDN and CDR2 FVKESK. The CDR3 has 16 residues. V dropped 1 base and J dropped 2; count of bases not matched to a gene: 4. The CDR3 bases are TGTGCCAGCAGCCAAGGGGGCAGGGGGCCTGGAAACACCATATATTTT. Translating gives CASSQGGRGPGNTIYF.

This clone was recorded only once. J is TRBJ1-3 and V is TRBV7-2; TRBD1 matches at 7 bases. V dropped 2 bases and J dropped 0; count of bases not matched to a gene: 7. The CDR3 loop spans 17 amino acids. From germline, CDR1 is SGHTA and CDR2 FQGNSA. CDR3 loop: CASSLMTGKYSGNTIYF. Written as DNA, the CDR3 is TGTGCCAGCAGCTTAATGACAGGGAAATACTCTGGAAACACCATATATTTT.